This entry lists 26 T cell receptor beta chains sequenced from one sample in a study of blood T cell repertoires in COVID-19. Profiling relied on immunoSEQ multiplex PCR, and the TCRdb table lists in-frame clones only, not all of them. The data contain some 410,000 clones, roughly 90% of them singletons. The sequencing input was PBMCs or T cells enriched from blood (not recorded which). All receptors derive from a young woman with acute COVID-19.

This rearrangement joins TRBV10-1 to TRBJ2-4, with D perhaps matching TRBD1 (5 bases). The CDR3 covers 13 residues. Looked up from germline, CDR1 is WNHNN and CDR2 is SYGVQD (reference sequence). Trimming cost V 2 bases and J 10 bases, with 12 bases left between them. CDR3 sequence (DNA): TGCGCCAGCAGTGAGGCCCACCGACAGATTCAGTACTTC. Translation gives CASSEAHRQIQYF.

The chain has TRBV7-9 and TRBJ2-1; TRBD2 matches at 9 bases. Losses at the gene ends were 2 bases for V and 0 bases for J; bases not matched to a gene: 8. The CDR3 totals 18 residues. Per the germline V gene, CDR1 is SEHNR and CDR2 is FQNEAQ (reference sequence). The CDR3 DNA is TGTGCCAGCAGCTTACGCTCGCGGGGGGGAAGCTCCTACAATGAGCAGTTCTTC. Amino acid sequence: CASSLRSRGGSSYNEQFF.

The rearrangement joins TRBV30 to TRBJ1-1, with no clear D. V lost 4 bases to trimming and J lost 6 bases, with 12 bases between them. The CDR3 extends over 12 amino acids. Germline assignment: CDR1 GTSNPN and CDR2 SVGIG (reference sequence). The CDR3 region is CAWKSRESEAFF. DNA of the CDR3: TGTGCCTGGAAATCGCGCGAGTCTGAAGCTTTCTTT.

The J gene is TRBJ2-7, the V gene TRBV19; no clear D. This CDR3 has 14 amino acids. Trimming pared 5 bases from V and 4 bases from J, leaving 15 bases between. Germline CDR1 and CDR2: LNHDA and SQIVND (reference sequence). As DNA, the CDR3 is TGTGCCAGTAGTTATCGGCAGATACTATACGAGCAGTACTTC. The encoded protein is CASSYRQILYEQYF.

V and J are TRBV2 and TRBJ1-4; D is unclear. Germline V gene sequence: CDR1 SNHLY, CDR2 FYNNEI. V was cut by 8 bases and J by 4 bases, with 17 bases left in between. CDR3 length: 15 residues. DNA for the CDR3: TGTGCCAGCTCTGCCTTGACGGACTATAATGAAAAACTGTTTTTT. Its translation: CASSALTDYNEKLFF.

The chain is built from TRBV27 and TRBJ2-7, with 8 bases that match TRBD1. The CDR3 extends over 13 amino acids. V lost 3 bases, J lost 2 bases, and 0 bases stayed unmatched. Germline V lookup: CDR1 MNHEY, CDR2 SMNVEV (reference sequence). The CDR3 coding sequence is TGTGCCAGCAGTTTGACAGGGGCCTACGAGCAGTACTTC. Its protein is CASSLTGAYEQYF.

This clone occurred once. The V call is TRBV9, the J call TRBJ2-7; 7 bases fit TRBD1. CDR3 length: 14 residues. CDR1 and CDR2 from the germline V gene are SGDLS and YYNGEE. Unmatched junction bases numbered 4, after V lost 0 bases and J lost 4 bases. This CDR3 is CASSVVGTAYEQYF. The CDR3, as DNA: TGTGCCAGCAGCGTAGTCGGGACAGCATACGAGCAGTACTTC.

The rearrangement uses TRBV19 and TRBJ2-2; TRBD1 matches 7 bases. Per germline, CDR1 LNHDA and CDR2 SQIVND (reference sequence). The junction had 11 bases not matched to a gene; V was cut back by 8 bases and J by 2 bases. The CDR3 contains 16 residues. The CDR3 reads CASQSETGFNTGELFF. CDR3 DNA: TGTGCCAGTCAGAGCGAGACAGGGTTCAACACCGGGGAGCTGTTTTTT. Full variable domain (remainder filled in from reference TRBV19 and TRBJ2-2): DGGITQSPKYLFRKEGQNVTLSCEQNLNHDAMYWYRQDPGQGLRLIYYSQIVNDFQKGDIAEGYSVSREKKESFPLTVTSAQKNPTAFYLCASQSETGFNTGELFFGEGSRLTVL.

The V gene is TRBV18, the J gene TRBJ1-1, with 8 nucleotides matching TRBD1. The CDR3 contains 15 residues. Germline V gives CDR1 KGHSH, CDR2 LQKENI. The V segment lost 6 bases and the J segment 4 bases; nucleotides outside the gene matches: 10. The CDR3 DNA is TGTGCCAGCTCGCTTCAGGGGGCGCTGGGCACTGAAGCTTTCTTT. Translating it yields CASSLQGALGTEAFF.

V and J are TRBV2 and TRBJ1-6, with 9 bases lining up with TRBD1. Germline V gene lookup returns CDR1 SNHLY and CDR2 FYNNEI. V gave up 6 bases and J gave up 4 bases; unmatched junction bases: 4. The CDR3 spans 15 residues. The CDR3 DNA follows: TGTGCCAGCAGCTGGGGACAGGGATATAATTCACCCCTCCACTTT. Translation: CASSWGQGYNSPLHF.

This chain joins TRBV14 and TRBJ2-5; TRBD1 matches at 9 bases. Germline V gene data show CDR1 as SGHDN and CDR2 as FVKESK. There are 15 residues in the CDR3. The ends lost 2 bases at V and 5 bases at J; junction bases unmatched: 6. This CDR3 reads CASSQPGQGWETQYF. CDR3 coding DNA: TGTGCCAGCAGCCAACCGGGACAGGGTTGGGAGACCCAGTACTTC. Filled out from reference TRBV14 and TRBJ2-5, the complete variable domain reads EAGVTQFPSHSVIEKGQTVTLRCDPISGHDNLYWYRRVMGKEIKFLLHFVKESKQDESGMPNNRFLAERTGGTYSTLKVQPAELEDSGVYFCASSQPGQGWETQYFGPGTRLLVL.

V and J are TRBV27 and TRBJ1-4; D perhaps matches TRBD1 (6 bases). V was clipped by 3 bases and J by 8 bases, with 16 bases between them. The CDR3 spans 15 residues. The V gene's germline CDR1 is MNHEY and CDR2 SMNVEV (reference sequence). The CDR3 sequence: CASSFLGQSGEKLFF. The CDR3 coding sequence is TGTGCCAGCAGTTTCCTAGGACAGTCGGGGGAAAAACTGTTTTTT. Variable domain in full (rest from reference TRBV27 and TRBJ1-4): EAQVTQNPRYLITVTGKKLTVTCSQNMNHEYMSWYRQDPGLGLRQIYYSMNVEVTDKGDVPEGYKVSRKEKRNFPLILESPSPNQTSLYFCASSFLGQSGEKLFFGSGTQLSVL.

The gene calls are TRBV7-9 and TRBJ1-6; 7 bases are a match to TRBD1. V was pared by 0 bases and J by 5 bases, with 1 base of the junction left unmatched. Germline V CDR1 and CDR2: SEHNR, FQNEAQ (reference sequence). The CDR3 length is 15 residues. The CDR3 region has the DNA TGTGCCAGCAGCTTAGCCGACAGGGATAATTCACCCCTCCACTTT. Translating gives CASSLADRDNSPLHF.

The genes are TRBV6-8 and TRBJ2-1; 7 bases line up with TRBD1. Unmatched junction bases numbered 10, after V lost 8 bases and J lost 0 bases. The CDR3 runs to 16 residues. Per germline, CDR1 MNHGY and CDR2 SAAAGT. The CDR3 bases are TGTGCCAGCCGACGACAGGGTTGTTCCTCCTACAATGAGCAGTTCTTC. Protein product: CASRRQGCSSYNEQFF.

The chain recombines TRBV6-1 with TRBJ2-7; TRBD2 agrees at 8 bases. This CDR3 has 16 amino acids. Losses at the gene ends were 4 bases for V and 7 bases for J; bases not matched to a gene: 15. In germline, CDR1 is MNHNS, CDR2 SASEGT. The CDR3 nucleotides are TGTGCCAGCAGTGGTTGGCAGCGGGGGACCGGAGGTGAGCAGTACTTC. Amino acids: CASSGWQRGTGGEQYF.

The chain combines TRBV24-1 with TRBJ2-7; 7 positions match TRBD1. The germline V gene encodes CDR1 KGHDR and CDR2 SFDVKD. V lost 4 bases and J lost 2; bases outside the gene matches: 10. This CDR3 region has 16 residues. CDR3 region: CATSDPYRQGPYEQYF. CDR3 nucleotide sequence: TGTGCCACCAGTGACCCTTATCGACAGGGCCCCTACGAGCAGTACTTC.

Comments on this clone: Other DNA variants within this sample encode the same CDR3. The J gene is TRBJ2-7, the V gene TRBV7-2; D perhaps matches TRBD1 (5 bases). The V gene lost 4 bases and the J gene lost 0 bases, with 10 bases spanning the gap. This CDR3 has 14 amino acids. Germline assignment: CDR1 SGHTA and CDR2 FQGNSA. The CDR3 bases are TGTGCCAGCAGCTCAGGGTCCAGCTCCTACGAGCAGTACTTC. Its translation is CASSSGSSSYEQYF.

Only one count was recorded for this clone. The gene calls are TRBV10-3 and TRBJ1-2; 11 bases are a match to TRBD1. This CDR3 has 15 residues. V lost 10 bases, J lost 6 bases, and 13 bases stayed unmatched. Germline lookup yields CDR1 ENHRY and CDR2 SYGVKD. The CDR3 here is CATTETGQGANGYTF. Here the CDR3 DNA reads TGTGCCACCACGGAAACCGGACAGGGGGCAAATGGCTACACCTTC.

The chain carries TRBV3-1 (or the pseudogene TRBV3-2) and TRBJ1-1, with D hard to call. CDR3 size: 16 residues. Trimming cost V 4 bases and J 1 base, with 16 bases left between them. The V gene's germline CDR1 is LGHDT and CDR2 YNNKEL (reference sequence). CDR3: CASSPAGSRGNTEAFF. The CDR3 DNA reads as TGTGCCAGCAGCCCTGCCGGGTCTCGGGGGAACACTGAAGCTTTCTTT.

The chain uses TRBV4-1 and TRBJ2-1, with 11 bases matching TRBD2. The junction had 5 bases not matched to a gene; V was cut back by 1 base and J by 9 bases. The CDR3 runs 15 residues. Germline assignment: CDR1 MGHRA and CDR2 YSYEKL. The CDR3 loop reads CASSQVLAGGTEQFF. DNA of the CDR3: TGCGCCAGCAGCCAAGTGCTAGCGGGGGGAACTGAGCAGTTCTTC.

The chain joins TRBV2 to TRBJ1-3; D gene unclear. The CDR3 loop spans 14 amino acids. Trimming cost V 6 bases and J 3 bases, with 12 bases left between them. CDR1 SNHLY and CDR2 FYNNEI come from the germline V gene. The CDR3 sequence: CASSKGGLGNTIYF. The CDR3 DNA follows: TGTGCCAGCAGCAAGGGAGGGCTTGGAAACACCATATATTTT.

Comments on this clone: Other DNA variants within this sample encode the same CDR3. The chain joins TRBV6-5 to TRBJ1-1, with 7 bases matching TRBD1. CDR3 size: 12 residues. Germline loops: CDR1 MNHEY, CDR2 SVGAGI. J gave up 4 bases and V 5 bases, and 1 base lay outside the gene matches. The CDR3 DNA follows: TGTGCCAGCAGTAGACAGGGCACTGAAGCTTTCTTT. Its protein is CASSRQGTEAFF.

This chain joins TRBV7-9 and TRBJ1-1; the D gene is possibly TRBD1 (5 bases). Germline V gives CDR1 SEHNR, CDR2 FQNEAQ (reference sequence). V lost 1 base to trimming and J lost 10 bases, with 13 bases between them. This CDR3 region has 13 residues. The CDR3: CASSLVQAGGAFF. For the CDR3, the DNA is TGTGCCAGCAGCTTAGTCCAGGCGGGGGGAGCTTTCTTT.

The rearrangement joins TRBV4-2 to TRBJ1-5; maybe TRBD1 (6 bases). The CDR3 runs 15 residues. Between the trimmed V and J ends, which lost 3 bases and 0 bases, there was a span of 9 bases. The germline CDR1 and CDR2 sequences are LGHNA and YNFKEQ. The CDR3 is CASSQHRDSNQPQHF. CDR3 sequence (DNA): TGTGCCAGCAGCCAGCACAGGGATAGCAATCAGCCCCAGCATTTT.

This chain connects TRBV5-1 to TRBJ2-5; TRBD2 matches at 13 bases. The V segment lost 4 bases and the J segment 5 bases; nucleotides outside the gene matches: 2. Germline V gives CDR1 SGHRS, CDR2 YFSETQ. This CDR3 has 14 residues. The CDR3 region is CASSTGLAGETQYF. The CDR3 DNA follows: TGCGCCAGCAGCACGGGACTAGCGGGGGAGACCCAGTACTTC.

This CDR3 reads CASSLDNRDTQYF. Here the CDR3 DNA reads TGTGCCAGCAGCTTAGACAACAGGGATACGCAGTATTTT. V is TRBV7-8 and J is TRBJ2-3, with a possible D match to TRBD1 (5 bases). There are 13 residues in the CDR3. Germline V gives CDR1 SGHVS, CDR2 FQNEAQ. The V end lost 1 base, the J end lost 6 bases, and 8 bases lay between the germline ends.